This T cell receptor beta chain was found in a study of shared clonotypes between healthy human individuals. In this sample, this clone turned up once. What it binds is unknown. Study-wide results and caveats: Only blood samples were collected, and tissue repertoires likely differ. A handful of donors shared roughly 5% of their naive CD4 clonotypes.

Deep level was the assay's run setting. Around 30,000 T cell genomes (about 210 ng DNA) went into each sorted-subset replicate. TCRdb's copy holds only in-frame clones and misses some; the assay was immunoSEQ multiplex PCR. The sample lists about 2.1 million clones, just under 95% occurring once. Trimming shortened V by 8 bases and J by 4 bases, and 14 bases separated the two germline ends. Looked up from germline, CDR1 is GTSNPN and CDR2 is SVGIG (reference sequence). The CDR3 has 12 amino acids. It was CD45RO-negative cells, positively selected for CCR7, that made up naive CD8 cells, with terminally differentiated effector memory CD45RA+ cells excluded.

The clonotype was recovered from a young man in good health. Some clones in this sample may be carry-over from other donors' samples. Sequencing input: naive CD8+ T cells from PBMCs. The chain employs TRBV30 and TRBJ2-5, with a weak D call TRBD2 (5 bases). The CDR3 reads CAQLVAAETQYF. The CDR3 DNA follows: TGTGCCCAACTAGTGGCCGCAGAGACCCAGTACTTC.